These 16 T cell receptor beta chains came from one sample sequenced in a study of CD8+CD57+ T cells in acquired aplastic anemia. Genomic DNA, serving as template, underwent TCR beta VDJ and CDR3 profiling. TCRdb redid the calling of the reads with MiXCR, one entry per CDR3 protein. The data hold 250,000 to 350,000 distinct CDR3 sequences, with under 60% observed a single time. Those patients picked for sequencing had displayed CD8+CD57+ cell expansion on flow cytometry. The sample comprised sorted CD4+, CD8+, or CD8+CD57+ T cells (not recorded which) from PBMCs. Source of these receptors: a human donor with aplastic anemia.

This clonotype was observed at least ten times. This chain links TRBV5-1 with TRBJ2-6, with TRBD1 as a possible D gene (6 bases). CDR1 is SGHRS and CDR2 is YFSETQ in the germline V gene. The CDR3 spans 13 residues. V was pared by 0 bases and J by 9 bases, with 7 bases between. CDR3 sequence (DNA): TGCGCCAGCAGCTTGGAGGACAGCAACGTCCTGACTTTC. This translates into CASSLEDSNVLTF.

This chain joins TRBV9 and TRBJ1-1, with D possibly matching TRBD1 (5 bases). There are 13 residues in the CDR3. Germline loops: CDR1 SGDLS, CDR2 YYNGEE. The V gene lost 4 bases and the J gene lost 4 bases, with 11 bases spanning the gap. CDR3 bases: TGTGCCAGCAGCTTGGGGCTGGGCACTGAAGCTTTCTTT. Protein product: CASSLGLGTEAFF.

Details on this clonotype: Being one base from a much bigger clone, this may be a read error. The rearrangement links TRBV7-3 to TRBJ1-5; perhaps TRBD1 as D (6 bases). This CDR3 has 15 amino acids. Between the trimmed V and J ends, which lost 8 bases and 1 base, there was a span of 15 bases. The germline CDR1 and CDR2 sequences are SGHTA and FQGTGA. The CDR3 coding sequence is TGTGCCAGCTCACCAAGACAGGTGAGCAATCAGCCCCAGCATTTT. Translating it yields CASSPRQVSNQPQHF.

This sequence joins TRBV7-9 and TRBJ2-7, with D perhaps given as TRBD1 or TRBD2 (5 bases each). Germline V gives CDR1 SEHNR, CDR2 FQNEAQ (reference sequence). With 7 bases removed from V and 1 base from J, the gap between germline ends came to 14 bases. The CDR3 length is 14 residues. CDR3 in amino acids: CASNAPGQSYEQYF. The CDR3 bases are TGTGCCAGCAACGCGCCGGGGCAGTCCTACGAGCAGTACTTC.

This chain joins TRBV2 and TRBJ1-1; D uncertain. The CDR3 runs to 14 residues. Germline-derived CDR1 and CDR2 are SNHLY and FYNNEI. Trimming took 7 bases from V and 0 from J, leaving 12 bases between them. The CDR3 DNA sequence: TGTGCCAGCACTTCCGCAGGACTGAACACTGAAGCTTTCTTT. Its translation: CASTSAGLNTEAFF.

The chain has TRBV29-1 and TRBJ2-7; TRBD2 matches 14 bases. The junction had 5 bases not matched to a gene; V was cut back by 4 bases and J by 3 bases. CDR3 length: 15 amino acids. CDR1 is SQVTM and CDR2 is ANQGSEA in the germline V gene. DNA for the CDR3: TGCAGCGTTGGAGGGACTAGCGGGAGTGTCTACGAGCAGTACTTC. Protein: CSVGGTSGSVYEQYF.

Details on this clonotype: An end of the junction differs from the germline gene, which may be a read error. This chain links TRBV10-3 with TRBJ1-1, with D uncertain. The germline CDR1 and CDR2 sequences are ENHRY and SYGVKD. The CDR3 has 13 residues. The chain's CDR3 is CAISSEDSTEALF. The CDR3 nucleotides read TGTGCCATCAGTTCGGAAGATTCTACTGAAGCTCTCTTT.

The gene calls are TRBV10-3 and TRBJ2-1, with 9 bases identical to TRBD2. The CDR3 spans 17 residues. Germline assignment: CDR1 ENHRY and CDR2 SYGVKD. With V trimmed by 4 bases and J by 1 base, 8 bases remained unmatched. Here the CDR3 reads CAISGFSGGKSYNEQFF. CDR3 nucleotides: TGTGCCATCAGTGGTTTCAGCGGGGGGAAGTCCTACAATGAGCAGTTCTTC.

In DNA form, the CDR3 reads TGTGCCAGTAGTGCCCCGACAGGGATCCATAACTATGGCTACACCTTC. Translating it yields CASSAPTGIHNYGYTF. V and J are TRBV19 and TRBJ1-2, with TRBD1 matching over 7 bases. Germline V lookup: CDR1 LNHDA, CDR2 SQIVND (reference sequence). This CDR3 spans 16 amino acids. J was trimmed by 1 base and V by 5 bases; bases with no gene match: 10. The full variable domain, in which reference TRBV19 and TRBJ1-2 provide the parts outside the CDR3, is DGGITQSPKYLFRKEGQNVTLSCEQNLNHDAMYWYRQDPGQGLRLIYYSQIVNDFQKGDIAEGYSVSREKKESFPLTVTSAQKNPTAFYLCASSAPTGIHNYGYTFGSGTRLTVV.

This clonotype was seen many times. V usage is TRBV6-1 and J usage is TRBJ1-2, with a possible D match to TRBD1 (6 bases). V lost 1 base and J 14 bases, leaving 17 bases between the germline ends. Germline CDR1 and CDR2: MNHNS and SASEGT. The CDR3 runs to 13 residues. CDR3 sequence reads: CASSEDWGAIATF. The CDR3 DNA is TGTGCCAGCAGTGAAGACTGGGGGGCGATAGCGACCTTC.

This clonotype was counted at least ten times. The chain recombines TRBV7-3 with TRBJ1-1; TRBD1 is a possible D gene (5 bases). Trimming took off 8 bases at V and 1 base at J, with 11 bases between the two ends. Per germline, CDR1 SGHTA and CDR2 FQGTGA. The CDR3 consists of 13 residues. The DNA for the CDR3 is TGTGCCAGCGGCCAGGGTCCGAACACTGAAGCTTTCTTT. As protein: CASGQGPNTEAFF.

Remarks on this clonotype: It is likely a read error, because the conserved phenylalanine at the end of the CDR3 is missing. The rearrangement joins TRBV5-1 to TRBJ1-4; TRBD1 agrees at 7 bases. The V segment lost 4 bases and the J segment 2 bases; nucleotides outside the gene matches: 5. Germline CDR1 SGHRS, CDR2 YFSETQ. The CDR3 extends over 15 amino acids. CDR3 region: CASSLGTATNEKLFS. The DNA of the CDR3 is TGCGCCAGCAGCCTAGGGACAGCCACTAATGAAAAACTGTTTTCT.

The chain carries TRBV20-1 and TRBJ1-1; D is possibly TRBD1 (5 bases). Germline CDR1 reads DFQATT; CDR2 reads SNEGSKA (reference sequence). The CDR3 spans 15 residues. The ends were cut back, 1 base at V and 5 bases at J, with 17 bases in the middle. The CDR3 nucleotides are TGCAGTGCTAGAGCCGCGAAGGGGCCGGGAACTGAAGCTTTCTTT. Its translation is CSARAAKGPGTEAFF.

This clonotype occurred many times. The chain carries TRBV9 and TRBJ1-1, with a possible D match to TRBD1 (6 bases). Germline assignment: CDR1 SGDLS and CDR2 YYNGEE. V lost 4 bases and J 1 base, leaving 11 bases between the germline ends. CDR3 length: 14 amino acids. The CDR3 bases are TGTGCCAGCAGCCTGAGACAGGCGAACACTGAAGCTTTCTTT. Translated: CASSLRQANTEAFF.

The table lists this clonotype with a few counts. J is TRBJ1-2 and V is TRBV10-3; weak D call: TRBD1 (5 bases). The length of the CDR3 is 12 residues. The germline CDR1 and CDR2 sequences are ENHRY and SYGVKD. V was shortened by 4 bases and J by 6 bases, with 9 bases between the two germline ends. The CDR3, as DNA: TGTGCCATCAGTGGACAGAAAGATGGCTACACCTTC. Its protein product is CAISGQKDGYTF.

In this sample, this clonotype turned up many times. A much larger clone is a single base away; this may be a read error. This CDR3 fails to terminate in the conserved phenylalanine or tryptophan, so it likely reflects a read error. The gene calls are TRBV7-9 and TRBJ2-5; either TRBD1 or TRBD2 may supply D (5 bases each). Germline V gene data show CDR1 as SEHNR and CDR2 as FQNEAQ (reference sequence). Deletions cut 3 bases from V and 5 bases from J, with 13 bases between. The CDR3 runs to 14 residues. In nucleotides, the CDR3 is TGTGCCAGCAGCTTCGGGGCTGGGTCTGAGACCCAGTACCTC. Its protein product is CASSFGAGSETQYL.